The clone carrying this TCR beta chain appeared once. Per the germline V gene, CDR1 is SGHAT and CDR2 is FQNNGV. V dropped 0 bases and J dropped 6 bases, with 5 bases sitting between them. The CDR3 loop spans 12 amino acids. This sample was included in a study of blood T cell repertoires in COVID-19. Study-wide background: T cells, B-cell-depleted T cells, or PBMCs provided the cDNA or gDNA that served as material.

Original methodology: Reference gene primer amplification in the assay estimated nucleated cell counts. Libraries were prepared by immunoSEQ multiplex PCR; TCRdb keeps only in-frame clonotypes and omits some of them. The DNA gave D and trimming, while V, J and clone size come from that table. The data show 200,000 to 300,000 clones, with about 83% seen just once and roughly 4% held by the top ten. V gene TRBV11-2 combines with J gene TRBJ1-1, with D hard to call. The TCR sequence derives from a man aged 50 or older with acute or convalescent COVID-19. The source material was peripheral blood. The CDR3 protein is CASSLEGAEAFF. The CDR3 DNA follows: TGTGCCAGCAGCTTAGAGGGCGCTGAAGCTTTCTTT.